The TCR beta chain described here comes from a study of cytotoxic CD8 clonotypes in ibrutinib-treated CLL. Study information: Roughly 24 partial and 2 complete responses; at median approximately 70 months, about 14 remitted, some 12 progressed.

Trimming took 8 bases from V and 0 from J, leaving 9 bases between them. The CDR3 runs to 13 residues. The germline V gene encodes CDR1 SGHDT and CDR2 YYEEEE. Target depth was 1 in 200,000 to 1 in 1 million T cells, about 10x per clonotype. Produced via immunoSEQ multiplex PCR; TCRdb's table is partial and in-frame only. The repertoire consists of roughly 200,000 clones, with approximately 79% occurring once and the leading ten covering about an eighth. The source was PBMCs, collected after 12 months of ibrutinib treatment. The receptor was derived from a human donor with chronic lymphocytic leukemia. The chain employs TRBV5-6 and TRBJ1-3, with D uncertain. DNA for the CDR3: TGTGCCAGTCCGGGAAGCTCTGGAAACACCATATATTTT. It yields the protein CASPGSSGNTIYF. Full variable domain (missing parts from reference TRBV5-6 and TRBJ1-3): DAGVTQSPTHLIKTRGQQVTLRCSPKSGHDTVSWYQQALGQGPQFIFQYYEEEERQRGNFPDRFSGHQFPNYSSELNVNALLLGDSALYLCASPGSSGNTIYFGEGSWLTVV.